A selection of T cell receptor beta chains follows, all from one sample in a study of blood T cell repertoires in COVID-19. Here immunoSEQ multiplex PCR was the method, and the copy in TCRdb shows in-frame clones only, minus some. In the table there are some 330,000 clones, approximately 84% of which are singletons. The sample consisted of PBMCs or T cells enriched from blood (not recorded which). These receptors originate from a man aged 30 to 39 who had recovered from COVID-19. The CDR3 runs from the conserved cysteine through the conserved F or W. The order of the fields is D gene, V gene, clone size, J gene, CDR3 DNA, CDR3 protein. A D gene is named only where the DNA matches it firmly. Size values are once, few and many counts, or a class for expanded clones, and some rows have none.

>NA|TRBV29-1|NA|TRBJ2-5
TGCAGCGTTGAAAGGGGGGGGTTAGAGACCCAGTACTTC
CSVERGGLETQYF
>NA|TRBV12-1|NA|TRBJ1-2
TGTGCCAGCATCGACAGGGGTGTCAACTATGGCTACACCTTC
CASIDRGVNYGYTF
>NA|TRBV12-2|NA|TRBJ1-5
TGTGCAAGTCGCTTCCCTGGGACAGGGGAGTGGAGCAATCAGCCCCAGCATTTT
CASRFPGTGEWSNQPQHF
>TRBD1|TRBV12-3/TRBV12-4|NA|TRBJ1-2
TGTGCCAGCAGCCTTGACAGGGGGCTTGGCTACACCTTC
CASSLDRGLGYTF
>NA|TRBV15|NA|TRBJ1-1
TGTGCCACCAGCAGAGATTGGGCAGATTCTGAAGCTTTCTTT
CATSRDWADSEAFF
>NA|TRBV18|NA|TRBJ2-3
TGTGCCAGCTCACCGGGGGATACAGGGAAGGTCACAGATACGCAGTATTTT
CASSPGDTGKVTDTQYF
>TRBD2|TRBV10-2|once|TRBJ2-5
TGCGCCAGCAGTGAAATGGATAGCGGGGTCCCTTGGGAGACCCAGTACTTC
CASSEMDSGVPWETQYF
>TRBD1|TRBV19|NA|TRBJ1-2
TGTGCCAGTAGTATTCAGGGGGCTCCCTATGGCTACACCTTC
CASSIQGAPYGYTF
>NA|TRBV18|NA|TRBJ1-3
TGTGCCAGCTCACCCCAGGGGACGGGAAACACCATATATTTT
CASSPQGTGNTIYF
>NA|TRBV7-5|NA|TRBJ1-3
TGTGCCAGAAGCTTAGTTAACTCCCCCTCTGGAAACACCATATATTTT
CARSLVNSPSGNTIYF
>TRBD1|TRBV5-4|NA|TRBJ2-5
TGTGCCAGCAGCTTGGGACGGGACAGGGTGGCAGAGACCCAGTACTTC
CASSLGRDRVAETQYF
>NA|TRBV12-3/TRBV12-4|NA|TRBJ2-7
TGTGCCAGCAGTTTCCAGGGATCCTACGAGCAGTACTTC
CASSFQGSYEQYF
>TRBD1|TRBV24-1|NA|TRBJ2-3
TGTGCCACCAGTGACCGAGGACAGGGGGCAGATACGCAGTATTTT
CATSDRGQGADTQYF
>NA|TRBV7-9|NA|TRBJ2-3
TGTGCCAGCAGCTTAGGCAGGGGCGGGGATACGCAGTATTTT
CASSLGRGGDTQYF